The rows below give T cell receptor beta chains drawn from one sample of a study of PD-1 blockade in mismatch repair-deficient tumors. The table came from immunoSEQ multiplex PCR; TCRdb's copy has only in-frame clones and leaves some out. Of about 68,000 clones in the sample, 70% to 80% were seen once. This specimen consisted of peripheral blood, obtained 2 weeks after starting pembrolizumab. These receptors all stem from an adult with mismatch repair-deficient cancer. CDR3s include the opening cysteine and the closing phenylalanine or tryptophan. D genes are given only for firm matches. Some rows mark clone size as missing; the rest say once, few, many or name a class of expanded clone.

TGTGCCAGCAGCTTGGCTAGCGGTTCCTACAATGAGCAGTTCTTC | CASSLASGSYNEQFF | TRBV5-8 | - | TRBD2 | TRBJ2-1
TGTGCCAGCAGCCCCCGGTTCACCGGGGCTTACGAGCAGTACTTC | CASSPRFTGAYEQYF | TRBV7-6 | - | - | TRBJ2-7
TGTGCCAGCCCCAAGACTAGCGGGGGGTACAATGAGCAGTTCTTC | CASPKTSGGYNEQFF | TRBV6-1 | - | TRBD2 | TRBJ2-1
TGTGCCAGCAGCTTGGGGACTGATTCCTACGAGCAGTACTTC | CASSLGTDSYEQYF | TRBV5-6 | - | - | TRBJ2-7
TGTGCCAGCCGCAGGGGGACGGAGGTTGAGCAGTTCTTC | CASRRGTEVEQFF | TRBV7-2 | - | TRBD1 | TRBJ2-1
TGTGCCAGCAGTTTATCGACGGGAGGTCTTCGCGGGGAGCTGTTTTTT | CASSLSTGGLRGELFF | TRBV27 | - | TRBD2 | TRBJ2-2
TGTGCCTGGAGTGCGGGAGAAGAACTTTACGAGCAGTACTTC | CAWSAGEELYEQYF | TRBV30 | - | - | TRBJ2-7
TGTGCCAGCAGCTCTCCGGAGGGGGTAATCTACGAGCAGTACTTC | CASSSPEGVIYEQYF | TRBV7-9 | - | - | TRBJ2-7
TGCGCCAGCAGCTTGGGCCCACTAGCTAACTATGGCTACACCTTC | CASSLGPLANYGYTF | TRBV5-1 | - | - | TRBJ1-2
TGTGCCAGCAGCCCAAGCGGGAGAGGAATAAATAGTGAGCAGTTCTTC | CASSPSGRGINSEQFF | TRBV7-3 | - | TRBD2 | TRBJ2-1
TGTGCCAGCAGCGTCGCGGTAGGAAACACCATATATTTT | CASSVAVGNTIYF | TRBV9 | few | - | TRBJ1-3
TGTGCCATCAGTGTCGCAGATACGCAGTATTTT | CAISVADTQYF | TRBV10-3 | many | - | TRBJ2-3
TGCAGCGTTGAAGAAGGGCTGTCCGGAAACACCATATATTTT | CSVEEGLSGNTIYF | TRBV29-1 | - | - | TRBJ1-3
TGTGCCAGCAGCTCCCGGGACAGCAAAAACATTCAGTACTTC | CASSSRDSKNIQYF | TRBV9 | - | TRBD1 | TRBJ2-4
TGTGCCAGCTCACCAACGGTGAACACTGAAGCTTTCTTT | CASSPTVNTEAFF | TRBV18 | - | - | TRBJ1-1
TGTGCCAGCAGCCGTACCTGGGCGTCCAGGGACACTGAAGCTTTCTTT | CASSRTWASRDTEAFF | TRBV11-2 | - | - | TRBJ1-1
TGTGCCAGCAGCTCCTCCGGGACAGCGCAGTATTTT | CASSSSGTAQYF | TRBV7-3 | - | TRBD1 | TRBJ2-3
TGTGCCAGCAGCGTAGATTTGGGCCCGGAGACCCAGTACTTC | CASSVDLGPETQYF | TRBV9 | - | - | TRBJ2-5
TGTGCTAGCAGCTTGAATGAAAAACTGTTTTTT | CASSLNEKLFF | TRBV7-7 | few | - | TRBJ1-4
TGTGCCAGCAGTCCAGGGGGGTACGAGCAGTACTTC | CASSPGGYEQYF | TRBV27 | - | - | TRBJ2-7
TGTGCCAGCAGAGGACTAGCGGGAGGCTACGAGCAGTACTTC | CASRGLAGGYEQYF | TRBV27 | - | TRBD2 | TRBJ2-7
TGTGCCAGCAGTTTATCCGGCCGGGCTCTCTCCTACAATGAGCAGTTCTTC | CASSLSGRALSYNEQFF | TRBV27 | - | - | TRBJ2-1
TGTGCCAGCAGCCCGGAGTGGACCGGGGAGCTGTTTTTT | CASSPEWTGELFF | TRBV5-4 | - | - | TRBJ2-2
TGCAGCGTTGAAGATTGGACGGACTACGAGCAGTACTTC | CSVEDWTDYEQYF | TRBV29-1 | - | - | TRBJ2-7
TGTGCCAGCAACTCTGGAAACACCATATATTTT | CASNSGNTIYF | TRBV28 | once | - | TRBJ1-3
TGCGCCAGCAGCTCCGGGGGGTCGCCGGGCGAGCAGTACTTC | CASSSGGSPGEQYF | TRBV5-1 | few | TRBD2 | TRBJ2-7
TGTGCCAGCAGCCGGGACCTGTACGGCTACACCTTC | CASSRDLYGYTF | TRBV5-4 | - | - | TRBJ1-2
TGTGCTAGTGGGGTGGACACTGAAGCTTTCTTT | CASGVDTEAFF | TRBV12-5 | - | - | TRBJ1-1
TGTGCTAGTGCCCGGGGGCCGCAAGAGACCCAGTACTTC | CASARGPQETQYF | TRBV7-7 | - | - | TRBJ2-5
TGTGCCAGCAGCCTAGCCGGGGCGGGAAACACCATATATTTT | CASSLAGAGNTIYF | TRBV7-8 | once | - | TRBJ1-3
TGCAGCGTTGCAAAGGACATCGACTCTGGGGCCAACGTCCTGACTTTC | CSVAKDIDSGANVLTF | TRBV29-1 | - | - | TRBJ2-6
TGTGCCAGCAGCTTAGGTGGGGAGCGAACGCAGTATTTT | CASSLGGERTQYF | TRBV7-2 | - | - | TRBJ2-3
TGTGCCAGCAGTTACTCTTGGGATCAGCCCCAGCATTTT | CASSYSWDQPQHF | TRBV6-5 | - | - | TRBJ1-5
TGCGCCAGCAGCTTAGCGGGGCGCACAGATACGCAGTATTTT | CASSLAGRTDTQYF | TRBV5-1 | - | TRBD2 | TRBJ2-3
TGCGCCAGCAGCTTCGACACCTCTGGAAACACCATATATTTT | CASSFDTSGNTIYF | TRBV5-1 | - | - | TRBJ1-3
TGTGCCAGCAGCTCTACTAGCGGGAGGTTCAATGAGCAGTTCTTC | CASSSTSGRFNEQFF | TRBV7-2 | few | TRBD2 | TRBJ2-1
TGCGCCAGCAGTCTCCAGGGTAGCACAGATACGCAGTATTTT | CASSLQGSTDTQYF | TRBV5-1 | - | - | TRBJ2-3
TGTGCCAGCAGTGAACGGTTCAATGAGCAGTTCTTC | CASSERFNEQFF | TRBV6-1 | - | - | TRBJ2-1
TGTGCCAGCAGTTACGGGACAGGGGTGACTGAAGCTTTCTTT | CASSYGTGVTEAFF | TRBV7-2 | - | TRBD1 | TRBJ1-1
TGTGCCAGTAGTCTGGACAGGGGTAATCACACCTTC | CASSLDRGNHTF | TRBV19 | - | TRBD1 | TRBJ1-2
TGCGCCAGCAGCCCTCGATTAGGAGAGGGCAACTATGGCTACACCTTC | CASSPRLGEGNYGYTF | TRBV5-1 | - | - | TRBJ1-2
TGTGCCATCAGTGAGTCAACCTTCCCGCCTAGCGGGAGCTACAATGAGCAGTTCTTC | CAISESTFPPSGSYNEQFF | TRBV10-3 | - | TRBD2 | TRBJ2-1
TGTGCCGCCCATAGCGAGGTCAATGAGCAGTTCTTC | CAAHSEVNEQFF | TRBV10-3 | once | - | TRBJ2-1
TGTGCCAGCACCTACGCGAGCGGGCAGAACACTGAAGCTTTCTTT | CASTYASGQNTEAFF | TRBV5-4 | - | - | TRBJ1-1
TGTGCCACCGATCGGGGCCCGGGCACTGAAGCTTTCTTT | CATDRGPGTEAFF | TRBV7-6 | - | - | TRBJ1-1